This record concerns one TCR beta chain sequence. Antigen unknown. This specimen comes from a study of cytomegalovirus exposure and HLA in healthy donors. This CDR3 comprises 13 residues. Looked up from germline, CDR1 is MGHDK and CDR2 is SYGVNS. Broader study findings: Most of the CMV-associated TCR beta chains (in a later analysis) appeared to be HLA-restricted. Most likely, a cluster of highly shared sequence variants arose as a sequencing artifact.

13 Jbeta primers and 60 Vbeta primers were used for the PCR. Measured with immunoSEQ multiplex PCR; TCRdb has only the in-frame clones, and not every one. The sample contains approximately 70,000 clones, approximately 70% of which appear only once. Donors were nominally healthy when sampled, though unrecorded immune exposures were likely. J is TRBJ2-5 and V is TRBV25-1; 10 bases map to TRBD2. TRBJ2-7 matches the DNA end more closely, so the J call is doubtful. Sequencing used PBMCs. The sequence was collected from a male donor in good health and CMV-seropositive. Written as DNA, the CDR3 is TGTGCCAGCAGTGGGACTAGCGGCTACGAGCAGTACTTC. Protein: CASSGTSGYEQYF.